This T cell receptor (beta chain) came from a study of OX40 agonist ivuxolimab in advanced cancers. Background on the study: A male proportion of 70% to 90% was recorded, with mean age roughly 62 years and range about 20 to 85. Study outcomes and limitations: Within 6 weeks, CD4+ and CD8+ blood T cells expanded clonally at 0.1 to 3.0 mg/kg. Averaged across samples, CD8+ T cells carried more expanded clones than CD4+ did.

The germline V gene encodes CDR1 SGHNT and CDR2 YENEEA. Germline trimming cut 5 bases from V and 3 bases from J; bases unmatched to any gene: 3. CDR3 length equals 13 residues. Data came from immunoSEQ multiplex PCR; TCRdb stores just in-frame clones and leaves some out. The table records 13,000 or so clones, approximately 80% of them present only once. On this clone: Its cognate antigen is unknown.

The sequence came from an adult with an advanced solid tumor such as melanoma, head and neck, liver or kidney cancer. The chain combines TRBV11-3 with TRBJ1-2; 7 bases are shared with TRBD1. Sequencing used CD4+ or CD8+ T cells sorted from blood, obtained in a trial of the OX40 agonist ivuxolimab. CDR3 DNA sequence: TGTGCCAGCAGCCCCGGGACAGACTATGGCTACACCTTC. Residues: CASSPGTDYGYTF.